This T cell receptor beta chain was sequenced in a study of blood T cell repertoires in COVID-19. The V gene lost 0 bases and the J gene lost 0 bases, with 12 bases spanning the gap. The CDR3 is 17 residues long. Germline V lookup: CDR1 ENHRY, CDR2 SYGVKD. Adults between about 18 and 89 years of age took part from fewer than 30 US areas. Original processing methods: Reference gene primer amplification yielded estimated nucleated cell counts. Sequenced by immunoSEQ multiplex PCR; TCRdb stores in-frame clones only, minus some. V and J calls and clone size come straight from that table; D and trimming were deduced from the DNA. Seen here are under 300,000 clones, approximately 86% observed once, and the top ten hold about 1.5%.

The sequence was obtained from a woman in her forties or fifties who had recovered from COVID-19. Sequences were obtained from PBMCs or T cells enriched from blood (not recorded which). J is TRBJ1-3 and V is TRBV10-3; D unclear. CDR3 DNA sequence: TGTGCCATCAGTGAGTCTGTGGAGGATCTCTCTGGAAACACCATATATTTT. Protein: CAISESVEDLSGNTIYF.